The 22 T cell receptor beta chains presented below share a single source sample, sequenced in a study of STAT5B mutations in CD4+ large granular lymphocyte leukemia. The table came from immunoSEQ multiplex PCR; TCRdb's copy has only in-frame clones and leaves some out. The sample carries 6,000 or so clones, just under 75% recorded once. Specimen: PBMCs. The receptor source for this set is a woman in her 70s with CD4+ T-cell large granular lymphocyte leukemia.

This chain links TRBV2 with TRBJ2-1; D gene unclear. CDR3 length: 15 residues. From germline, CDR1 is SNHLY and CDR2 FYNNEI. V lost 4 bases to trimming and J lost 1 base, with 11 bases between them. The CDR3 DNA sequence: TGTGCCAGCAGTGGTCGCCTAGGGTCCTACAATGAGCAGTTCTTC. Encoded protein: CASSGRLGSYNEQFF. The whole variable domain, remainder taken from reference TRBV2 and TRBJ2-1, is EPEVTQTPSHQVTQMGQEVILRCVPISNHLYFYWYRQILGQKVEFLVSFYNNEISEKSEIFDDQFSVERPDGSNFTLKIRSTKLEDSAMYFCASSGRLGSYNEQFFGPGTRLTVL.

The genes are TRBV7-9 and TRBJ1-2, with a possible D match to TRBD1 (6 bases). CDR3 length: 15 amino acids. V dropped 5 bases and J dropped 2 bases, with 15 bases sitting between them. The germline CDR1 and CDR2 sequences are SEHNR and FQNEAQ (reference sequence). The CDR3 DNA sequence: TGTGCCAGCAGCGGTACAGGGATCGCGAACTATGGCTACACCTTC. Amino acid sequence: CASSGTGIANYGYTF.

The rearrangement links TRBV28 to TRBJ1-6; unclear D gene. Germline V gives CDR1 MDHEN, CDR2 SYDVKM. This CDR3 contains 14 residues. The V gene lost 6 bases and the J gene lost 13 bases, with 19 bases spanning the gap. CDR3 nucleotides: TGTGCCAGCAGCCAAGTCGGTTCAATTTGGCCCCTCCACTTT. It encodes CASSQVGSIWPLHF.

The J gene is TRBJ1-1, the V gene TRBV5-8, with no clear D. Trimming took 6 bases from V and 6 from J, leaving 15 bases between them. CDR1 is SGHTS and CDR2 is YDEGEE in the germline V gene. The CDR3 length is 13 residues. The CDR3 region is CASNLRGTAEAFF. The CDR3 DNA is TGTGCCAGCAACCTGCGGGGTACCGCTGAAGCTTTCTTT.

The CDR3 loop is CASSPPIGTEAFF. CDR3 sequence (DNA): TGTGCCAGCTCACCACCTATCGGGACTGAAGCTTTCTTT. V is TRBV18 and J is TRBJ1-1; D not resolved. Trimming took off 0 bases at V and 5 bases at J, with 7 bases between the two ends. This CDR3 has 13 residues. Germline lookup yields CDR1 KGHSH and CDR2 LQKENI.

This clone is a singleton in its sample. V gene TRBV5-4 combines with J gene TRBJ2-7, with 8 bases identical to TRBD1. The CDR3 sequence is 14 residues long. Germline CDR1 reads SGHNT; CDR2 reads YYREEE (reference sequence). V dropped 4 bases and J dropped 3; count of bases not matched to a gene: 6. The CDR3 spells CASSPDRVSYEQYF. In nucleotides, the CDR3 is TGTGCCAGCAGCCCGGACAGGGTGAGCTACGAGCAGTACTTC.

There are a few counts of this clone. The chain links TRBV5-1 to TRBJ2-1; a weak D match, TRBD2 (6 bases). The V end lost 2 bases, the J end lost 7 bases, and 7 bases lay between the germline ends. Germline assignment: CDR1 SGHRS and CDR2 YFSETQ. The CDR3 totals 12 residues. The CDR3 loop is CASSFGGNEQFF. CDR3 DNA: TGCGCCAGCAGCTTTGGGGGGAATGAGCAGTTCTTC.

This chain joins TRBV20-1 and TRBJ2-1; D is perhaps TRBD1 (5 bases). CDR3 size: 11 residues. V was shortened by 3 bases and J by 10 bases, with 10 bases between the two germline ends. Germline V gene data show CDR1 as DFQATT and CDR2 as SNEGSKA (reference sequence). The chain's CDR3 is CSASRTPEQFF. The CDR3 bases are TGCAGTGCTAGCAGGACACCCGAGCAGTTCTTC.

The chain is built from TRBV9 and TRBJ1-2; D unclear. There are 15 residues in the CDR3. Trimming removed 4 bases at V and 6 bases at J, with 19 bases between. Germline V CDR1 and CDR2: SGDLS, YYNGEE. CDR3 coding DNA: TGTGCCAGCAGCCCTTCAGCCTACGAGGATAATGGCTACACCTTC. Amino acids: CASSPSAYEDNGYTF.

The V call is TRBV7-2, the J call TRBJ2-1; a weak D match, TRBD2 (6 bases). The CDR3 loop spans 13 amino acids. V was pared by 6 bases and J by 8 bases, with 14 bases between. Germline V CDR1 and CDR2: SGHTA, FQGNSA. This CDR3 is CASRSPSVDEQFF. CDR3 nucleotide sequence: TGTGCCAGCAGATCACCTAGCGTAGATGAGCAGTTCTTC.

The chain links TRBV11-2 to TRBJ2-2; perhaps D is TRBD1 or TRBD2 (5 bases each). The CDR3 spans 15 residues. The ends were cut back, 5 bases at V and 7 bases at J, with 17 bases in the middle. Germline-derived CDR1 and CDR2 are SGHAT and FQNNGV. This chain's CDR3 is CASSAAGTRDGELFF. CDR3 nucleotides: TGTGCCAGCAGCGCCGCAGGGACGAGGGACGGGGAGCTGTTTTTT.

V and J are TRBV2 and TRBJ1-2; 8 positions match TRBD1. The CDR3 is made up of 14 amino acids. The germline gives CDR1 SNHLY, CDR2 FYNNEI. V shed 4 bases and J 4 bases; nucleotides not matched to a gene: 5. In nucleotides, the CDR3 is TGTGCCAGCAGTGTGGACAGGGCGAGCTATGGCTACACCTTC. It specifies CASSVDRASYGYTF.

This rearrangement joins TRBV2 to TRBJ1-1, with 10 bases fitting TRBD1. CDR3 size: 14 residues. J was trimmed by 7 bases and V by 6 bases; bases with no gene match: 8. Germline lookup yields CDR1 SNHLY and CDR2 FYNNEI. The CDR3 reads CASRGRDRGLEAFF. CDR3 DNA: TGTGCCAGCAGAGGCCGGGACAGGGGACTTGAAGCTTTCTTT.

By share, this clone counts as medium-sized (0.01 to 0.1%). This rearrangement joins TRBV6-6 to TRBJ1-4, with D unresolved. V was pared by 9 bases and J by 8 bases, with 7 bases between. Per the germline V gene, CDR1 is MNHNY and CDR2 is SVGAGI (reference sequence). This CDR3 is built from 10 residues. DNA of the CDR3: TGTGCCAGTGCTGTGGAAAAACTGTTTTTT. This sequence encodes CASAVEKLFF.

This sequence joins TRBV19 and TRBJ2-5, with 14 positions matching TRBD2. The CDR3 spans 15 residues. Trimming at V came to 7 bases and at J to 4 bases, leaving 5 bases not matched to a gene. Germline lookup yields CDR1 LNHDA and CDR2 SQIVND (reference sequence). In DNA, the CDR3 is TGTGCCAGTACCCCAGGACTAGCGGGAGGAGAGACCCAGTACTTC. It encodes CASTPGLAGGETQYF.

This chain connects TRBV19 to TRBJ1-1; D not resolved. Between the trimmed V and J ends, which lost 7 bases and 1 base, there was a span of 16 bases. Germline V gene lookup returns CDR1 LNHDA and CDR2 SQIVND (reference sequence). The CDR3 runs 15 residues. This chain's CDR3 is CASKKNYQENTEAFF. CDR3 bases: TGTGCCAGTAAGAAAAACTACCAGGAGAACACTGAAGCTTTCTTT.

This clone was seen a handful of times. The chain uses TRBV11-3 and TRBJ2-3, with D possibly matching TRBD2 (5 bases). In germline, CDR1 is SGHNT, CDR2 YENEEA. V was clipped by 5 bases and J by 3 bases, with 9 bases between them. The CDR3 loop spans 13 amino acids. The chain's CDR3 is CASSHRGTDTQYF. The CDR3 nucleotides are TGTGCCAGCAGCCACCGCGGGACAGATACGCAGTATTTT.

This clone came up once. This chain joins TRBV7-2 and TRBJ2-3; D gene ambiguous. CDR3 size: 14 residues. V was clipped by 5 bases and J by 4 bases, with 13 bases between them. Germline V gene data show CDR1 as SGHTA and CDR2 as FQGNSA. The CDR3 bases are TGTGCCAGCAGCCCTTCGGTCCCACCAGATACGCAGTATTTT. This codes for CASSPSVPPDTQYF.

The sample holds a few counts of this clone. This chain uses TRBV14 with TRBJ2-5, with D possibly matching TRBD1 (7 bases). The CDR3 runs 16 residues. V lost 2 bases, J lost 5 bases, and 18 bases lay in between. Germline V lookup: CDR1 SGHDN, CDR2 FVKESK. Written as DNA, the CDR3 is TGTGCCAGCAGCCAAAGAGGGGGCCCGGCGGGGGAGACCCAGTACTTC. It yields the protein CASSQRGGPAGETQYF.

This clone has just a few counts. The chain carries TRBV7-9 and TRBJ1-4; D is possibly TRBD1 (6 bases). CDR1 is SEHNR, CDR2 FQNEAQ, per germline (reference sequence). With 2 bases removed from V and 4 bases from J, the gap between germline ends came to 20 bases. The CDR3 contains 18 residues. The CDR3 bases are TGTGCCAGCAGCTTATGGAGTATGCGAGGACAGATTAATGAAAAACTGTTTTTT. It codes for CASSLWSMRGQINEKLFF.

V is TRBV2 and J is TRBJ2-5; D may be TRBD2 (7 bases). The germline V gene encodes CDR1 SNHLY and CDR2 FYNNEI. V shed 3 bases and J shed 6 bases, with 11 bases lying between them. The CDR3 consists of 13 residues. The CDR3 reads CASSDEGGKTQYF. The CDR3 region has the DNA TGTGCCAGCAGTGATGAGGGGGGGAAGACCCAGTACTTC.

The chain combines TRBV28 with TRBJ1-4; D is uncertain. CDR1 is MDHEN and CDR2 is SYDVKM in the germline V gene. The V end was cut by 6 bases, the J end by 5 bases, with 16 bases between. This CDR3 is 15 amino acids long. CDR3 nucleotides: TGTGCCAGCAGCCTACAGTTACCCCAGAATGAAAAACTGTTTTTT. Translated: CASSLQLPQNEKLFF. Based on the CDR3 plus reference TRBV28 and TRBJ1-4, the full variable domain is DVKVTQSSRYLVKRTGEKVFLECVQDMDHENMFWYRQDPGLGLRLIYFSYDVKMKEKGDIPEGYSVSREKKERFSLILESASTNQTSMYLCASSLQLPQNEKLFFGSGTQLSVL.